The TCR beta chain under discussion was sequenced for a study of cytomegalovirus exposure and HLA in healthy donors. Study findings and constraints: In vitro assays verified that three CMV-associated chains recognized CMV antigens specifically.

The study ran its PCR with 60 Vbeta and 13 Jbeta primers. The method was immunoSEQ multiplex PCR; TCRdb's version includes in-frame clones alone and lacks a portion of them. The sample table sets out approximately 110,000 clones. The ends were cut back, 6 bases at V and 7 bases at J, with 15 bases in the middle. The germline CDR1 and CDR2 sequences are SQVTM and ANQGSEA. The CDR3 spans 13 residues. Comment on this clone: Its antigen is undetermined.

The sequenced sample was PBMCs. This clonotype originated in a man aged 25 to 45 in good health and CMV-seronegative. The chain combines TRBV29-1 with TRBJ1-4; the D gene is possibly TRBD1 (6 bases). The CDR3 loop reads CSVNSGAGEKLFF. The DNA for the CDR3 is TGCAGCGTCAACTCAGGGGCAGGTGAAAAACTGTTTTTT.